Following are 16 T cell receptor beta chains from one sample sequenced in a study of T cells in Graves' hyperthyroidism and ophthalmopathy (dated by TCRdb to about 2019). Library method: multiplex PCR. The sample was run on an Illumina HiSeq 2000. Amplification of TCR beta CDR3 regions was carried out from RNA transcripts. The first round of RT-PCR for the TCR CDR3 was performed with the HTBI primer set and the Qiagen OneStep RT-PCR kit. The public reads were reprocessed in TCRdb via fastp at Q25 and MiXCR, keeping in-frame beta chains. Rows with one shared CDR3 protein collapse into an entry with the most common genes and DNA. The sample records around 540,000 distinct CDR3 sequences, roughly 15% of which are singletons. Of the sample, 25% to 30% is held by the ten largest clones. Sequences were obtained from blood. The receptors here all came from a woman in her twenties or thirties with Graves' ophthalmopathy.

This clonotype showed up just a few times. The chain recombines TRBV4-1 with TRBJ2-2, with 11 bases matching TRBD2. Germline CDR1 is MGHRA and CDR2 is YSYEKL. This CDR3 is built from 16 residues. Trimming took 1 base from V and 5 from J; bases not matched to a gene: 3. The CDR3 sequence is CASSQVRTSGTGELFF. In DNA form, the CDR3 reads TGCGCCAGCAGCCAAGTTAGGACTAGCGGGACCGGGGAGCTGTTTTTT.

V and J are TRBV9 and TRBJ2-3, with 8 positions matching TRBD1. The germline V gene encodes CDR1 SGDLS and CDR2 YYNGEE. The junction had 15 bases not matched to a gene; V was cut back by 6 bases and J by 6 bases. The CDR3 runs to 16 residues. In nucleotides, the CDR3 is TGTGCCAGCACCTGGAATGGGGACAGGCAAGAGGATACGCAGTATTTT. Protein: CASTWNGDRQEDTQYF. The full variable domain, with the rest looked up from reference TRBV9 and TRBJ2-3, is DSGVTQTPKHLITATGQRVTLRCSPRSGDLSVYWYQQSLDQGLQFLIQYYNGEERAKGNILERFSAQQFPDLHSELNLSSLELGDSALYFCASTWNGDRQEDTQYFGPGTRLTVL.

This clonotype has only a few counts. This sequence joins TRBV6-9 and TRBJ2-7; a weak D match, TRBD1 (6 bases). The CDR3 totals 16 residues. Germline assignment: CDR1 MNHGY and CDR2 SVAAGI. V was clipped by 3 bases and J by 6 bases, with 21 bases between them. The CDR3 region has the DNA TGTGCCAGCAGTTACAGGATTACAGGGAACGGAGGCGAGCAGTACTTC. The encoded protein is CASSYRITGNGGEQYF.

The CDR3 sequence: CASSPREVTYEQYF. The CDR3 DNA follows: TGTGCCAGCAGCCCCCGCGAAGTTACCTACGAGCAGTACTTC. The chain links TRBV9 to TRBJ2-7; D not certain. Germline V gene data show CDR1 as SGDLS and CDR2 as YYNGEE. The V end was cut by 4 bases, the J end by 2 bases, with 13 bases between. The CDR3 runs to 14 residues.

This clonotype was seen a handful of times. The chain links TRBV6-1 to TRBJ2-6, with D tentatively TRBD2 (5 bases). Germline V gene sequence: CDR1 MNHNS, CDR2 SASEGT. The CDR3 runs 15 residues. Trimming removed 5 bases from V and 0 bases from J, with 8 bases in between. The CDR3, as DNA: TGTGCCAGCAGTCCTAGCTTCTCTGGGGCCAACGTCCTGACTTTC. Protein product: CASSPSFSGANVLTF.

This clonotype was seen a few times. This chain joins TRBV27 and TRBJ1-6, with 10 nucleotides matching TRBD1. There are 16 residues in the CDR3. Germline CDR1 and CDR2: MNHEY and SMNVEV (reference sequence). J lost 5 bases, V lost 5 bases, and 6 bases had no gene match. In DNA, the CDR3 is TGTGCCAGCAGTGAATGGACAGGGGGAGATAATTCACCCCTCCACTTT. This translates into CASSEWTGGDNSPLHF.

At least ten counts were recorded for this clonotype. The chain is built from TRBV6-1 and TRBJ2-7; 11 nucleotides match TRBD1. Germline V gene data show CDR1 as MNHNS and CDR2 as SASEGT. V was clipped by 7 bases and J by 2 bases; unmatched bases: 7. The length of the CDR3 is 15 residues. The CDR3 DNA follows: TGTGCCAGCACCTCCCAGGGACAGGGGGCCTACGAGCAGTACTTC. This codes for CASTSQGQGAYEQYF.

This chain joins TRBV7-3 and TRBJ2-2, with 12 bases that match TRBD1. The trim removed 5 bases at V and 0 bases at J, leaving 4 bases unmatched. Germline CDR1 and CDR2: SGHTA and FQGTGA. The CDR3 is 17 amino acids. CDR3 residues: CASSAGTGGSNTGELFF. CDR3 DNA sequence: TGTGCCAGCAGCGCCGGGACAGGGGGCTCGAACACCGGGGAGCTGTTTTTT.

The rearrangement uses TRBV9 and TRBJ2-1; 10 nucleotides match TRBD2. V trimming: 1 base; J trimming: 6 bases; junction bases outside the gene matches: 7. CDR1 SGDLS and CDR2 YYNGEE come from the germline V gene. The CDR3 has 16 amino acids. CDR3 protein: CASSVLGASGSNEQFF. DNA for the CDR3: TGTGCCAGCAGCGTATTAGGGGCTAGCGGGAGCAATGAGCAGTTCTTC.

This clonotype was detected ten times or more. V usage is TRBV7-3 and J usage is TRBJ2-7; 12 positions match TRBD2. The J segment lost 3 bases and the V segment lost 5 bases, leaving 5 bases of the junction unmatched. The CDR3 totals 15 residues. In germline, CDR1 is SGHTA, CDR2 FQGTGA. The CDR3 sequence is CASSRRLAGDYEQYF. The CDR3 DNA reads as TGTGCCAGCAGCCGAAGACTAGCGGGAGACTACGAGCAGTACTTC.

This clonotype was detected only a few times. The V and J genes are TRBV7-2 and TRBJ2-3; 7 nucleotides match TRBD1. CDR3 size: 16 residues. In germline, CDR1 is SGHTA, CDR2 FQGNSA. The ends lost 2 bases at V and 2 bases at J; junction bases unmatched: 7. The chain's CDR3 is CASSLFLGQDTDTQYF. Written as DNA, the CDR3 is TGTGCCAGCAGCTTATTTCTCGGACAGGACACAGATACGCAGTATTTT.

This clonotype was seen a handful of times. The rearrangement joins TRBV7-6 to TRBJ2-1; either TRBD1 or TRBD2 may supply D (6 bases each). Trimming cost V 8 bases and J 9 bases, with 17 bases left between them. This CDR3 has 13 amino acids. The germline gives CDR1 SGHVS, CDR2 FNYEAQ. The CDR3 nucleotides are TGTGCCAGCTCCCAAGGGGGGTTAAGTGAGCAGTTCTTC. Protein: CASSQGGLSEQFF.

Regarding this clonotype: A much larger clone differs from this one at a single base, so this may be a read error. The chain recombines TRBV25-1 with TRBJ2-7; no firm D call. V was trimmed by 5 bases and J by 5 bases, leaving 7 bases between them. CDR1 and CDR2 from the germline V gene are MGHDK and SYGVNS. The CDR3 is 11 residues long. CDR3: CASSLYHEQYF. As DNA, the CDR3 is TGTGCCAGCAGTCTCTACCACGAGCAGTACTTC.

This clonotype came up a few times. This sequence joins TRBV6-1 and TRBJ1-5; D is undetermined. Looked up from germline, CDR1 is MNHNS and CDR2 is SASEGT. This CDR3 has 15 residues. V dropped 5 bases and J dropped 0 bases, with 11 bases sitting between them. The CDR3 spells CASSPGRSSNQPQHF. As DNA, the CDR3 is TGTGCCAGCAGTCCAGGACGGAGTAGCAATCAGCCCCAGCATTTT.

This clonotype was observed at least ten times. V gene TRBV2 combines with J gene TRBJ1-1, with 10 nucleotides matching TRBD1. The V gene end was trimmed by 6 bases and the J gene end by 4 bases; junction bases not matched to a gene: 14. This CDR3 region has 17 residues. The germline V gene encodes CDR1 SNHLY and CDR2 FYNNEI. CDR3 region: CASRQALGDRGSTEAFF. The DNA for the CDR3 is TGTGCCAGCAGGCAGGCCCTAGGGGACAGGGGAAGCACTGAAGCTTTCTTT. The whole variable domain, remainder taken from reference TRBV2 and TRBJ1-1, is EPEVTQTPSHQVTQMGQEVILRCVPISNHLYFYWYRQILGQKVEFLVSFYNNEISEKSEIFDDQFSVERPDGSNFTLKIRSTKLEDSAMYFCASRQALGDRGSTEAFFGQGTRLTVV.

This clonotype occurred many times. The rearrangement uses TRBV6-2 or TRBV6-3 and TRBJ2-5; TRBD2 might be the D (6 bases). The CDR3 totals 14 residues. Trimming shortened V by 6 bases and J by 2 bases, and 13 bases separated the two germline ends. The germline CDR1 and CDR2 sequences are MNHEY and SVGEGT. This CDR3 reads CASSHAGRQETQYF. The DNA for the CDR3 is TGTGCCAGCAGCCACGCGGGACGTCAAGAGACCCAGTACTTC.